This paragraph covers one T cell receptor (beta chain) sequence. Germline CDR1 is MNHNS and CDR2 is SASEGT. Unmatched junction bases numbered 8, after V lost 6 bases and J lost 6 bases. There are 14 residues in the CDR3. The data were taken from a study of T cell changes during pregnancy in multiple sclerosis. TCRdb's copy holds only in-frame clones and misses some; the assay was immunoSEQ multiplex PCR. The table has around 80,000 clones, about 91% seen once. The sample was peripheral blood, taken before pregnancy. The V gene is TRBV6-1, the J gene TRBJ2-7, with 10 bases fitting TRBD1. The receptor was derived from a female donor with multiple sclerosis, enrolled in a pregnancy study. CDR3 bases: TGTGCCAGCAGCACCGGGGACAGGGGATCCGAGCAGTACTTC. It codes for CASSTGDRGSEQYF.